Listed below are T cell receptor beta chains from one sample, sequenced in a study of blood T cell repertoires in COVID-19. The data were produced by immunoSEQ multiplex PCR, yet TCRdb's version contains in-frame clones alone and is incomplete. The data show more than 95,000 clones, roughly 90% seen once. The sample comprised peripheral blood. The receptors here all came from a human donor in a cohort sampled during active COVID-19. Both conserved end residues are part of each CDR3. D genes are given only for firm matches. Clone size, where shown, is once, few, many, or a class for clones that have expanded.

CDR3nt: TGTGCCAGCAGCGGAGAGGACGGGAAGACCTTTGAAGCTTTCTTT
CDR3aa: CASSGEDGKTFEAFF
abundance: .
d_gene: .
v_gene: TRBV7-9
j_gene: TRBJ1-1

CDR3nt: TGTGCCATCACCCCGGGGGTGAACACTGAAGCTTTCTTT
CDR3aa: CAITPGVNTEAFF
abundance: .
d_gene: .
v_gene: TRBV10-3
j_gene: TRBJ1-1

CDR3nt: TGTGCCACCAGTAGGGGACATACAGATACGCAGTATTTT
CDR3aa: CATSRGHTDTQYF
abundance: once
d_gene: .
v_gene: TRBV24-1
j_gene: TRBJ2-3

CDR3nt: TGTGCCAGCAGTTATTCCGACAGGGGGAACACTGAAGCTTTCTTT
CDR3aa: CASSYSDRGNTEAFF
abundance: .
d_gene: TRBD1
v_gene: TRBV11-1
j_gene: TRBJ1-1

CDR3nt: TGTGCCAGCAGCTTAGCGGCAGGGGAGAGCTCTGGAAACACCATATATTTT
CDR3aa: CASSLAAGESSGNTIYF
abundance: .
d_gene: .
v_gene: TRBV13
j_gene: TRBJ1-3

CDR3nt: TGCGCCAGCAGCCCGGATACAGAGGGAGAGCTGTTTTTT
CDR3aa: CASSPDTEGELFF
abundance: many
d_gene: .
v_gene: TRBV5-1
j_gene: TRBJ2-2

CDR3nt: TGTGCCAGCAGTGAGGGGGACAGCACCGAGCAGTACTTC
CDR3aa: CASSEGDSTEQYF
abundance: .
d_gene: TRBD1
v_gene: TRBV25-1
j_gene: TRBJ2-7

CDR3nt: TGTGCCACCGAAGGACAGTTCAATGAGCAGTTCTTC
CDR3aa: CATEGQFNEQFF
abundance: .
d_gene: .
v_gene: TRBV24-1
j_gene: TRBJ2-1

CDR3nt: TGTGCCAGCAGCTTATCAGGGGTAAATGAAAAACTGTTTTTT
CDR3aa: CASSLSGVNEKLFF
abundance: .
d_gene: .
v_gene: TRBV7-6
j_gene: TRBJ1-4

CDR3nt: TGTGCAAGTCGCTGCACTCAGACCAGATCCCCGGGTTGCAATCAGCCCCAGCATTTT
CDR3aa: CASRCTQTRSPGCNQPQHF
abundance: .
d_gene: .
v_gene: TRBV12-2
j_gene: TRBJ1-5

CDR3nt: TGCGCCAGCAGCTCTAGCGTATCTAACACCGGGGAGCTGTTTTTT
CDR3aa: CASSSSVSNTGELFF
abundance: .
d_gene: .
v_gene: TRBV4-1
j_gene: TRBJ2-2

CDR3nt: TGTGCCAGCAGCTCGTCCTCTGGGGCCAACGTCCTGACTTTC
CDR3aa: CASSSSSGANVLTF
abundance: .
d_gene: .
v_gene: TRBV7-3
j_gene: TRBJ2-6

CDR3nt: TGTGCCAGCAGGACTTATCAGACAGGGGAGGAGACCCAGTACTTC
CDR3aa: CASRTYQTGEETQYF
abundance: .
d_gene: TRBD1
v_gene: TRBV6-5
j_gene: TRBJ2-5

CDR3nt: TGTGCCAGCAGCCGGAGGGAGGGAAGCTACAATCAGCCCCAGCATTTT
CDR3aa: CASSRREGSYNQPQHF
abundance: .
d_gene: .
v_gene: TRBV7-2
j_gene: TRBJ1-5